The 22 T cell receptor beta chains below were found in one sample sequenced in a study of blood T cell repertoires in COVID-19. Profiled with immunoSEQ multiplex PCR; TCRdb holds only in-frame clones, not every one. The sample shows about 210,000 clones, roughly nine tenths of them seen only once. Sequenced input: peripheral blood. The receptors come from a man between 65 and 85 years old with acute or convalescent COVID-19.

The chain has TRBV7-2 and TRBJ2-7; tentatively, D is TRBD1 (6 bases). Trimming shortened V by 0 bases and J by 1 base, and 13 bases separated the two germline ends. The CDR3 contains 16 residues. The germline gives CDR1 SGHTA, CDR2 FQGNSA. The CDR3 protein is CASSLAGDILSYEQYF. CDR3 DNA sequence: TGTGCCAGCAGCTTAGCAGGGGACATCCTATCCTACGAGCAGTACTTC.

V is TRBV11-1 and J is TRBJ2-1, with D tentatively TRBD1 (6 bases). This CDR3 has 14 amino acids. With 9 bases removed from V and 2 bases from J, the gap between germline ends came to 14 bases. Germline lookup yields CDR1 SGHAT and CDR2 FQDESV (reference sequence). CDR3 in amino acids: CASRGRGPYNEQFF. The CDR3 region has the DNA TGTGCCAGTCGAGGCAGGGGACCCTACAATGAGCAGTTCTTC.

A few counts support this clone. The chain combines TRBV7-9 with TRBJ1-6; D gene ambiguous. The germline V and J ends were trimmed by 3 bases and 10 bases, with 13 bases remaining between them. The CDR3 spans 14 residues. Germline V CDR1 and CDR2: SEHNR, FQNEAQ (reference sequence). CDR3 protein: CASSLEGGSSPLHF. The CDR3 coding sequence is TGTGCCAGCAGCTTGGAGGGCGGTAGCTCACCCCTCCACTTT.

V is TRBV27 and J is TRBJ2-3, with 7 bases identical to TRBD2. Germline-derived CDR1 and CDR2 are MNHEY and SMNVEV (reference sequence). This CDR3 contains 14 residues. The ends lost 5 bases at V and 11 bases at J; junction bases unmatched: 13. In DNA, the CDR3 is TGTGCCAGCAGTACATCCTTTGGGGGGGAGAAGCAGTATTTT. As protein: CASSTSFGGEKQYF.

In DNA form, the CDR3 reads TGTGCCAGCAGCCGGAGGCAGGGGACAAATCAGCCCCAGCATTTT. Its translation: CASSRRQGTNQPQHF. The gene calls are TRBV28 and TRBJ1-5, with D possibly matching TRBD1 (6 bases). Trimming removed 6 bases from V and 4 bases from J, with 16 bases in between. Germline V gene sequence: CDR1 MDHEN, CDR2 SYDVKM. The CDR3 totals 15 residues.

This sequence joins TRBV4-1 and TRBJ1-2; D ambiguous. Germline V gene lookup returns CDR1 MGHRA and CDR2 YSYEKL. V was trimmed by 4 bases and J by 2 bases, leaving 11 bases between them. CDR3 length: 14 amino acids. As DNA, the CDR3 is TGCGCCAGCAGCCTTACCTCAGGCAACTATGGCTACACCTTC. It encodes CASSLTSGNYGYTF.

The chain uses TRBV3-1 (or the pseudogene TRBV3-2) and TRBJ2-6; 9 bases match TRBD1. The CDR3 is 21 residues long. V gave up 1 base and J gave up 3 bases; unmatched junction bases: 16. Germline V gene sequence: CDR1 LGHDT, CDR2 YNNKEL (reference sequence). The CDR3 sequence is CASSQVRRGQGALSGANVLTF. In DNA form, the CDR3 reads TGTGCCAGCAGCCAAGTTCGGAGGGGACAGGGCGCTCTGAGTGGGGCCAACGTCCTGACTTTC.

This chain uses TRBV11-3 with TRBJ2-3; D is possibly TRBD2 (6 bases). The V end lost 1 base, the J end lost 5 bases, and 10 bases lay between the germline ends. The CDR3 covers 14 residues. Per the germline V gene, CDR1 is SGHNT and CDR2 is YENEEA. CDR3 sequence (DNA): TGTGCCAGCAGCTTAGGACTCGGGGGAGATACGCAGTATTTT. Protein: CASSLGLGGDTQYF.

CDR3 amino acids: CATSGRTWGNEQFF. CDR3 DNA: TGTGCCACCAGCGGGAGGACTTGGGGCAATGAGCAGTTCTTC. This chain connects TRBV15 to TRBJ2-1; D perhaps matches TRBD2 (6 bases). Trimming shortened V by 5 bases and J by 6 bases, and 14 bases separated the two germline ends. The CDR3 is made up of 14 amino acids. The germline V gene encodes CDR1 LNHNV and CDR2 YYDKDF (reference sequence).

The J gene is TRBJ2-1, the V gene TRBV10-3; the D gene is possibly TRBD1 (5 bases). CDR1 is ENHRY and CDR2 is SYGVKD in the germline V gene. The CDR3 has 14 residues. V gave up 6 bases and J gave up 4 bases, with 13 bases separating them. The CDR3: CAIRETDEYNEQFF. DNA of the CDR3: TGTGCCATCAGGGAGACAGACGAATACAATGAGCAGTTCTTC.

The count of this clone is one. The chain carries TRBV5-5 and TRBJ2-1; D not resolved. Germline V gene lookup returns CDR1 SGHKS and CDR2 YYEKEE (reference sequence). The CDR3 consists of 15 residues. V was trimmed by 0 bases and J by 3 bases, leaving 10 bases between them. CDR3 in amino acids: CASSLGPGYYNEQFF. The CDR3 DNA reads TGTGCCAGCAGCTTGGGCCCGGGTTACTACAATGAGCAGTTCTTC. Using reference TRBV5-5 and TRBJ2-1 for the parts outside the CDR3, the full variable domain is DAGVTQSPTHLIKTRGQQVTLRCSPISGHKSVSWYQQVLGQGPQFIFQYYEKEERGRGNFPDRFSARQFPNYSSELNVNALLLGDSALYLCASSLGPGYYNEQFFGPGTRLTVL.

The chain joins TRBV28 to TRBJ2-4; 9 nucleotides match TRBD2. This CDR3 contains 16 residues. The V segment lost 9 bases and the J segment 1 base; nucleotides outside the gene matches: 10. Germline CDR1 reads MDHEN; CDR2 reads SYDVKM. The CDR3 DNA reads as TGTGCCAGTGAGGGACTAGCTCGGGGGGCCAAAAACATTCAGTACTTC. Translation: CASEGLARGAKNIQYF.

The gene calls are TRBV5-1 and TRBJ1-1; D is possibly TRBD1 (5 bases). The V end lost 5 bases, the J end lost 1 base, and 15 bases lay between the germline ends. Germline values: CDR1 SGHRS, CDR2 YFSETQ. The CDR3 is made up of 15 amino acids. The CDR3 sequence is CASSSDSRGNTEAFF. The CDR3 DNA reads TGCGCCAGCAGTAGTGACAGCCGTGGGAACACTGAAGCTTTCTTT.

This chain links TRBV19 with TRBJ2-1; 9 bases fit TRBD1. The CDR3 spans 17 residues. CDR1 and CDR2 (germline): LNHDA, SQIVND (reference sequence). Trimming removed 2 bases from V and 5 bases from J; junction bases left unmatched: 10. In DNA, the CDR3 is TGTGCCAGTAGTATATCGTTACCGGGACAGGGCGACAATGAGCAGTTCTTC. Amino acids: CASSISLPGQGDNEQFF.

The chain employs TRBV5-4 and TRBJ1-2; TRBD1 is a possible D gene (5 bases). The CDR3 has 15 amino acids. Germline V CDR1 and CDR2: SGHNT, YYREEE (reference sequence). V was pared by 4 bases and J by 0 bases, with 13 bases between. The CDR3 spells CASSSQGFTNYGYTF. The CDR3 nucleotides read TGTGCCAGCAGCAGCCAGGGTTTCACTAACTATGGCTACACCTTC.

The rearrangement joins TRBV7-8 to TRBJ1-5; 10 bases agree with TRBD1. Germline-derived CDR1 and CDR2 are SGHVS and FQNEAQ. This CDR3 contains 17 residues. Losses at the gene ends were 1 base for V and 5 bases for J; bases not matched to a gene: 8. Written as DNA, the CDR3 is TGTGCCAGCAGCTTAGATACTGGGACAGGGGTTCATCAGCCCCAGCATTTT. This gives the protein CASSLDTGTGVHQPQHF.

The rearrangement joins TRBV3-1 (or the pseudogene TRBV3-2) to TRBJ1-2; TRBD1 is a possible D gene (5 bases). Germline V gene lookup returns CDR1 LGHDT and CDR2 YNNKEL (reference sequence). V lost 4 bases and J 4 bases, leaving 13 bases between the germline ends. The CDR3 runs to 14 residues. This chain's CDR3 is CASSPHDSFYGYTF. The CDR3 DNA reads as TGTGCCAGCAGCCCCCATGACAGTTTCTATGGCTACACCTTC.

The chain couples TRBV6-5 to TRBJ2-7, with D possibly being TRBD1 (5 bases). Per germline, CDR1 MNHEY and CDR2 SVGAGI. The CDR3 spans 15 residues. V was shortened by 5 bases and J by 1 base, with 15 bases between the two germline ends. The CDR3 DNA follows: TGTGCCAGCAGTCCGACAGAGGAGACGTCCTACGAGCAGTACTTC. It encodes CASSPTEETSYEQYF.

The chain recombines TRBV7-2 with TRBJ2-1; TRBD2 is a possible D gene (7 bases). Germline lookup yields CDR1 SGHTA and CDR2 FQGNSA. The CDR3 has 14 residues. The V and J ends lost 1 base and 12 bases respectively, with 16 bases between them. This CDR3 is CASSLEGGTTSQFF. The CDR3 DNA follows: TGTGCCAGCAGCTTAGAAGGGGGGACTACCTCGCAGTTCTTC. The full variable domain, rest sourced from reference TRBV7-2 and TRBJ2-1, is GAGVSQSPSNKVTEKGKDVELRCDPISGHTALYWYRQSLGQGLEFLIYFQGNSAPDKSGLPSDRFSAERTGGSVSTLTIQRTQQEDSAVYLCASSLEGGTTSQFFGPGTRLTVL.

This rearrangement joins TRBV5-6 to TRBJ2-7, with unresolved D. Germline V gives CDR1 SGHDT, CDR2 YYEEEE. The CDR3 has 13 amino acids. The V end lost 0 bases, the J end lost 2 bases, and 6 bases lay between the germline ends. The CDR3 DNA reads as TGTGCCAGCAGCTTGGCCCAGACCTACGAGCAGTACTTC. Translated: CASSLAQTYEQYF.

This clone was recorded once. This chain joins TRBV11-1 and TRBJ1-3; D is perhaps TRBD1 (6 bases). The length of the CDR3 is 14 residues. V lost 5 bases and J lost 8, with 16 bases in between. Germline CDR1 and CDR2: SGHAT and FQDESV (reference sequence). This CDR3 reads CASSVQQGRHTIYF. In nucleotides, the CDR3 is TGTGCCAGCAGCGTTCAACAGGGCCGTCACACCATATATTTT.

V gene TRBV4-2 combines with J gene TRBJ1-2; TRBD1 matches at 9 bases. The V gene end was trimmed by 4 bases and the J gene end by 0 bases; junction bases not matched to a gene: 6. The CDR3 extends over 16 amino acids. Germline V gene lookup returns CDR1 LGHNA and CDR2 YNFKEQ. The CDR3 sequence is CASSPLDRGANYGYTF. CDR3 in DNA: TGTGCCAGCAGCCCCTTAGACAGGGGGGCTAACTATGGCTACACCTTC.